These 12 T cell receptor beta chains were sequenced from one sample in a study. One entry per CDR3 protein results from TCRdb running MiXCR on the 5' RACE reads. The sample carries thousands of distinct CDR3 sequences, more than 15% recorded once. What was sequenced was memory CD4+ T cells sorted from blood. Subset denoted: memory CD4+ T cells, CD4+CD45RO+CD25-. These receptors were obtained from a female donor with breast cancer.

By share, this clonotype ranks as medium-sized. The chain has TRBV7-8 and TRBJ2-7; no clear D gene. Germline V gene data show CDR1 as SGHVS and CDR2 as FQNEAQ. With 5 bases removed from V and 0 bases from J, the gap between germline ends came to 5 bases. The CDR3 consists of 12 residues. DNA of the CDR3: TGTGCCAGCAGCCTAAGCTCCTACGAGCAGTACTTC. It encodes CASSLSSYEQYF.

This clonotype was detected once. A much larger clone sits a single nucleotide away, making a read error possible. As the CDR3 is not closed by the conserved phenylalanine or tryptophan, this likely results from a read error. The CDR3 sequence: CASSLDTYEQYL. The CDR3 DNA reads as TGTGCCAGCAGCTTGGATACCTACGAGCAGTACCTC. This chain joins TRBV5-4 and TRBJ2-7; no reliable D call. Germline CDR1 reads SGHNT; CDR2 reads YYREEE (reference sequence). V was pared by 0 bases and J by 2 bases, with 3 bases between. The CDR3 consists of 12 residues.

This clonotype was seen a handful of times. The chain carries TRBV29-1 and TRBJ2-5; D may be TRBD1 (6 bases). Germline values: CDR1 SQVTM, CDR2 ANQGSEA. The V end was cut by 6 bases, the J end by 7 bases, with 15 bases between. The CDR3 extends over 12 amino acids. CDR3 nucleotides: TGCAGCGTCGCAGGGGCCCGGGTGACCCAGTACTTC. Translated, it gives CSVAGARVTQYF.

This clonotype occurred many times. Being one base from a much bigger clone, this may be a read error. The V gene is TRBV20-1, the J gene TRBJ2-3, with D perhaps TRBD1 or TRBD2 (5 bases each). Germline CDR1 DFQATT, CDR2 SNEGSKA (reference sequence). The CDR3 is 15 amino acids. The CDR3 loop reads CSAQGVERSTGTQYF. The CDR3 bases are TGCAGTGCCCAAGGGGTGGAGCGGAGCACAGGTACGCAGTATTTT.

The chain carries TRBV29-1 and TRBJ1-5; D is possibly TRBD1 (5 bases). CDR3 length: 13 amino acids. V was shortened by 4 bases and J by 3 bases, with 10 bases between the two germline ends. Germline CDR1 and CDR2: SQVTM and ANQGSEA. The CDR3 DNA is TGCAGCGTTGCACAGGAGATCAATCAGCCCCAGCATTTT. It specifies CSVAQEINQPQHF. The whole variable domain, filled in from reference TRBV29-1 and TRBJ1-5, reads SAVISQKPSRDICQRGTSLTIQCQVDSQVTMMFWYRQQPGQSLTLIATANQGSEATYESGFVIDKFPISRPNLTFSTLTVSNMSPEDSSIYLCSVAQEINQPQHFGDGTRLSIL.

Many counts were recorded for this clonotype. The rearrangement uses TRBV7-8 and TRBJ2-7; 8 bases are a match to TRBD2. This CDR3 is 15 amino acids long. The V gene's germline CDR1 is SGHVS and CDR2 FQNEAQ. V was pared by 5 bases and J by 0 bases, with 6 bases of the junction left unmatched. The CDR3 spells CASSPQRESSYEQYF. CDR3 DNA sequence: TGTGCCAGCAGCCCTCAGCGGGAGAGCTCCTACGAGCAGTACTTC.

By its share, this clonotype is medium-sized. The gene calls are TRBV12-3 or TRBV12-4 and TRBJ2-7; 12 nucleotides line up with TRBD2. The CDR3 extends over 18 amino acids. Trimming at V came to 5 bases and at J to 0 bases, leaving 11 bases not matched to a gene. In DNA form, the CDR3 reads TGTGCCAGCAGTAACGGACTAGCGGGGAATAAGAGCTCCTACGAGCAGTACTTC. Encoded protein: CASSNGLAGNKSSYEQYF.

This clonotype is medium-sized in the sample. As DNA, the CDR3 is TGTGCCAGCAGCTCCCAGCCCCCCTCGGGTGAAGCTTTCTTT. This sequence encodes CASSSQPPSGEAFF. V gene TRBV7-8 combines with J gene TRBJ1-1; D is ambiguous. The CDR3 extends over 14 amino acids. The germline V and J ends were trimmed by 4 bases and 7 bases, with 16 bases remaining between them. Germline loops: CDR1 SGHVS, CDR2 FQNEAQ.

This clonotype was seen ten or more times. V usage is TRBV5-6 and J usage is TRBJ2-6; D may match TRBD1 or TRBD2 (5 bases each). The CDR3 is 16 amino acids. The germline gives CDR1 SGHDT, CDR2 YYEEEE. Trimming pared 1 base from V and 4 bases from J, leaving 12 bases between. CDR3 amino acids: CASSLLGVGGANVLTF. CDR3 DNA: TGTGCCAGCAGCTTGCTGGGGGTTGGAGGGGCCAACGTCCTGACTTTC.

Worth noting for this clonotype: A much more abundant neighbour one base away suggests this may be a read error. The chain is built from TRBV7-2 and TRBJ2-1; TRBD2 matches 12 bases. This CDR3 has 15 amino acids. V shed 5 bases and J 4 bases; nucleotides not matched to a gene: 3. Germline CDR1 SGHTA, CDR2 FQGNSA. CDR3 sequence (DNA): TGTGCCAGCAGCCTCGGACTAGCGGGATACAATGAGCAGTTCTTC. It codes for CASSLGLAGYNEQFF.

The chain employs TRBV29-1 and TRBJ2-5; tentatively, D is TRBD2 (6 bases). The CDR3 covers 15 residues. Germline assignment: CDR1 SQVTM and CDR2 ANQGSEA. Trimming removed 5 bases from V and 2 bases from J, with 18 bases in between. CDR3 nucleotide sequence: TGCAGCGTTACCCTGTCGGGGGACCGTCAAGAGACCCAGTACTTC. It encodes CSVTLSGDRQETQYF.

This clonotype has ten or more counts. The chain is built from TRBV12-3 or TRBV12-4 and TRBJ2-6; D tentatively fits TRBD1 or TRBD2 (5 bases each). Between the trimmed V and J ends, which lost 6 bases and 4 bases, there was a span of 10 bases. This CDR3 region has 14 residues. The CDR3 is CASSLGPGANVLTF. CDR3 sequence (DNA): TGTGCCAGCAGCTTGGGACCAGGGGCCAACGTCCTGACTTTC.